Shown below are 9 T cell receptor beta chains from a single sample sequenced in a study of blood T cell repertoires in COVID-19. TCRdb's copy holds only in-frame clones and misses some; the assay was immunoSEQ multiplex PCR. The data hold some 40,000 clones, with approximately 88% observed a single time. The sample was peripheral blood. The source is a human donor in a cohort sampled during active COVID-19.

The sample holds a few counts of this clone. CDR3 sequence: CASSINRDRNQPQHF. The CDR3 DNA reads TGTGCCAGTAGTATAAACCGGGACAGAAATCAGCCCCAGCATTTT. The chain combines TRBV19 with TRBJ1-5, with 7 bases matching TRBD1. Trimming cost V 2 bases and J 4 bases; bases outside gene matches: 5. Germline CDR1 LNHDA, CDR2 SQIVND (reference sequence). The CDR3 length is 15 residues.

This clone was found once. The chain joins TRBV27 to TRBJ2-1, with 10 bases lining up with TRBD2. The CDR3 runs to 15 residues. The V gene's germline CDR1 is MNHEY and CDR2 SMNVEV (reference sequence). V trimming: 5 bases; J trimming: 7 bases; junction bases outside the gene matches: 8. CDR3 coding DNA: TGTGCCAGCAGTCTTCTAGCGGGAGTGCCTAATGAGCAGTTCTTC. Translated, it gives CASSLLAGVPNEQFF.

The chain has TRBV11-2 and TRBJ2-1; 16 bases align to TRBD2. CDR3 length: 17 residues. Germline V lookup: CDR1 SGHAT, CDR2 FQNNGV. The J segment lost 3 bases and the V segment lost 5 bases, leaving 4 bases of the junction unmatched. CDR3 bases: TGTGCCAGCAGCCGGGGGACTAGCGGGAGGGTCTACAATGAGCAGTTCTTC. This encodes CASSRGTSGRVYNEQFF.

The chain combines TRBV18 with TRBJ2-7, with D uncertain. Trimming left V 0 bases short and J 4 bases short, with 7 bases between. The length of the CDR3 is 13 residues. CDR1 and CDR2 from the germline V gene are KGHSH and LQKENI. The CDR3 sequence is CASSPPLTYEQYF. CDR3 bases: TGTGCCAGCTCACCACCTCTCACATACGAGCAGTACTTC.

This chain joins TRBV19 and TRBJ1-3; D not resolved. Per germline, CDR1 LNHDA and CDR2 SQIVND (reference sequence). V was pared by 3 bases and J by 0 bases, with 12 bases between. The CDR3 contains 16 residues. The CDR3 spells CASSIPGSPSGNTIYF. For the CDR3, the DNA is TGTGCCAGTAGTATTCCCGGGAGTCCCTCTGGAAACACCATATATTTT.

This chain connects TRBV19 to TRBJ2-2, with 10 bases that match TRBD1. Germline V gives CDR1 LNHDA, CDR2 SQIVND (reference sequence). V lost 3 bases to trimming and J lost 1 base; unmatched junction nucleotides: 2. The CDR3 has 16 residues. The CDR3 bases are TGTGCCAGTAGTATGAGGACAGGGGGGAACACCGGGGAGCTGTTTTTT. Protein product: CASSMRTGGNTGELFF.

The CDR3 protein is CASSQDRLAKNIQYF. DNA for the CDR3: TGTGCCAGCAGCCAAGATCGACTAGCCAAAAACATTCAGTACTTC. This sequence joins TRBV3-1 (or the pseudogene TRBV3-2) and TRBJ2-4; D is uncertain. This CDR3 has 15 residues. Deletions cut 0 bases from V and 0 bases from J, with 6 bases between. CDR1 LGHDT and CDR2 YNNKEL come from the germline V gene (reference sequence).

The V call is TRBV15, the J call TRBJ1-3; 9 positions agree with TRBD1. The CDR3 contains 17 residues. Germline values: CDR1 LNHNV, CDR2 YYDKDF (reference sequence). V was pared by 0 bases and J by 0 bases, with 3 bases of the junction left unmatched. The CDR3, as DNA: TGTGCCACCAGCAGAGATCTGGGACAGGGCTCTGGAAACACCATATATTTT. Its translation is CATSRDLGQGSGNTIYF.

The chain combines TRBV30 with TRBJ1-1; D unclear. The CDR3 contains 15 residues. From germline, CDR1 is GTSNPN and CDR2 SVGIG (reference sequence). V lost 3 bases and J lost 2, with 16 bases in between. The CDR3 region is CAWSARRAGNTEAFF. CDR3 in DNA: TGTGCCTGGAGCGCCAGGCGGGCGGGAAACACTGAAGCTTTCTTT.